Listed below are T cell receptor beta chains from one sample, sequenced in a study of T cell changes during pregnancy in multiple sclerosis. The table came from immunoSEQ multiplex PCR; TCRdb's copy has only in-frame clones and leaves some out. The sample has some 80,000 clones, roughly nine tenths seen once. Sequencing was performed on peripheral blood, taken in the first trimester of pregnancy. These receptor sequences come from a female donor in good health, enrolled as a control in a pregnancy study. CDR3s include the opening cysteine and the closing phenylalanine or tryptophan. The order of the fields is D gene, V gene, CDR3 length, J gene, clone size, CDR3 DNA, CDR3 protein. D genes are given only for firm matches. Clone size is given for some rows only: seen once, a few or many times, or a class if the clone is expanded.

d_gene: NA
v_gene: TRBV5-1
len: 12
j_gene: TRBJ1-2
abundance: NA
CDR3nt: TGCGCCAGCAGTGACAGTAACTATGGCTACACCTTC
CDR3aa: CASSDSNYGYTF

d_gene: NA
v_gene: TRBV7-6
len: 15
j_gene: TRBJ1-1
abundance: NA
CDR3nt: TGTGCCAGCAGCTTAGGGGCAGGCAGCTTGACTGAAGCTTTCTTT
CDR3aa: CASSLGAGSLTEAFF

d_gene: NA
v_gene: TRBV6-5
len: 13
j_gene: TRBJ2-5
abundance: NA
CDR3nt: TGTGCCAGCAGCTCGACAGCTCAAGAGACCCAGTACTTC
CDR3aa: CASSSTAQETQYF

d_gene: TRBD1
v_gene: TRBV27
len: 16
j_gene: TRBJ1-5
abundance: NA
CDR3nt: TGTGCCAGCAGTCCGGACAGGGGATATAGCAATCAGCCCCAGCATTTT
CDR3aa: CASSPDRGYSNQPQHF

d_gene: NA
v_gene: TRBV9
len: 14
j_gene: TRBJ2-2
abundance: NA
CDR3nt: TGTGCCAGCAGCTTGGACTTGAACACCGGGGAGCTGTTTTTT
CDR3aa: CASSLDLNTGELFF

d_gene: TRBD1
v_gene: TRBV7-2
len: 15
j_gene: TRBJ1-1
abundance: NA
CDR3nt: TGTGCCAGCAGCTCCAGGGACAGGGTGCAGACTGAAGCTTTCTTT
CDR3aa: CASSSRDRVQTEAFF

d_gene: NA
v_gene: TRBV9
len: 15
j_gene: TRBJ1-3
abundance: NA
CDR3nt: TGTGCCAGCAGCCCTTATAGTAGGGGAAGAAACACCATATATTTT
CDR3aa: CASSPYSRGRNTIYF

d_gene: NA
v_gene: TRBV5-1
len: 14
j_gene: TRBJ1-2
abundance: NA
CDR3nt: TGCGCCAGCAGCTTGGGGAGTACGGGAAATGGCTACACCTTC
CDR3aa: CASSLGSTGNGYTF

d_gene: TRBD2
v_gene: TRBV9
len: 15
j_gene: TRBJ2-1
abundance: NA
CDR3nt: TGTGCCAGCAGCGTATCTGGCGGGAGTGCCAATGAGCAGTTCTTC
CDR3aa: CASSVSGGSANEQFF

d_gene: TRBD2
v_gene: TRBV6-6
len: 15
j_gene: TRBJ2-3
abundance: NA
CDR3nt: TGTGCCTCACTTATTAGCGGGATCCGCACAGATACGCAGTATTTT
CDR3aa: CASLISGIRTDTQYF

d_gene: NA
v_gene: TRBV6-6
len: 14
j_gene: TRBJ1-4
abundance: NA
CDR3nt: TGTGCCAGCACCCGGGGGGGATCAAATGAAAAACTGTTTTTT
CDR3aa: CASTRGGSNEKLFF

d_gene: NA
v_gene: TRBV7-9
len: 11
j_gene: TRBJ2-7
abundance: NA
CDR3nt: TGTGCCAGCAGTTTCTACGGGGAGCAGTACTTC
CDR3aa: CASSFYGEQYF

d_gene: TRBD2
v_gene: TRBV7-8
len: 16
j_gene: TRBJ2-2
abundance: few
CDR3nt: TGTGCCAGCAGCCCTGGCGGGGGAGGCGGCACCGGGGAGCTGTTTTTT
CDR3aa: CASSPGGGGGTGELFF

d_gene: TRBD1
v_gene: TRBV18
len: 11
j_gene: TRBJ2-3
abundance: NA
CDR3nt: TGTGCCAGCACACAGGGGGATACGCAGTATTTT
CDR3aa: CASTQGDTQYF

d_gene: NA
v_gene: TRBV19
len: 15
j_gene: TRBJ1-2
abundance: NA
CDR3nt: TGTGCCAGTAGTATCTCCCTTAACAGGGCGGGCGGCTACACCTTC
CDR3aa: CASSISLNRAGGYTF

d_gene: NA
v_gene: TRBV19
len: 14
j_gene: TRBJ1-1
abundance: few
CDR3nt: TGTGCCAGTAGTACGAGGGGGAGGAACACTGAAGCTTTCTTT
CDR3aa: CASSTRGRNTEAFF

d_gene: TRBD1
v_gene: TRBV19
len: 13
j_gene: TRBJ2-7
abundance: NA
CDR3nt: TGTGCCAGTAAGGGGACAGGGACATACGAGCAGTACTTC
CDR3aa: CASKGTGTYEQYF

d_gene: NA
v_gene: TRBV4-1
len: 14
j_gene: TRBJ1-2
abundance: NA
CDR3nt: TGCGCCAGCAGCCGGAACAGGGCGGACTATGGCTACACCTTC
CDR3aa: CASSRNRADYGYTF

d_gene: TRBD1
v_gene: TRBV11-2
len: 15
j_gene: TRBJ1-2
abundance: NA
CDR3nt: TGTGCCAGCAGCCGGACAGGGGGCATTAGCTATGGCTACACCTTC
CDR3aa: CASSRTGGISYGYTF

d_gene: TRBD1
v_gene: TRBV5-1
len: 15
j_gene: TRBJ1-1
abundance: NA
CDR3nt: TGCGCCAGCAGTTCACCCGGGACAGGGAACACTGAAGCTTTCTTT
CDR3aa: CASSSPGTGNTEAFF

d_gene: NA
v_gene: TRBV11-2
len: 16
j_gene: TRBJ2-1
abundance: NA
CDR3nt: TGTGCCAGCAGCTTTAGGGGGGGCAGGGTTGGAGATGAGCAGTTCTTC
CDR3aa: CASSFRGGRVGDEQFF

d_gene: NA
v_gene: TRBV25-1
len: 14
j_gene: TRBJ2-7
abundance: NA
CDR3nt: TGTGCCAGCAGTTCCTCGTGGAGATCCTACGAGCAGTACTTC
CDR3aa: CASSSSWRSYEQYF

d_gene: NA
v_gene: TRBV2
len: 12
j_gene: TRBJ1-2
abundance: NA
CDR3nt: TGTGCCAGCACCCCCCGCCTGGGCGGCTACACCTTC
CDR3aa: CASTPRLGGYTF

d_gene: NA
v_gene: TRBV29-1
len: 14
j_gene: TRBJ2-3
abundance: once
CDR3nt: TGCAGCGTTGGGGAGGGGGGGGCGCCGGGCACGCAGTATTTT
CDR3aa: CSVGEGGAPGTQYF

d_gene: TRBD2
v_gene: TRBV9
len: 20
j_gene: TRBJ2-7
abundance: NA
CDR3nt: TGTGCCAGCAGCGTACTCCCCGGGGGGGGAATCAACCCGAGCTCCTACGAGCAGTACTTC
CDR3aa: CASSVLPGGGINPSSYEQYF

d_gene: TRBD2
v_gene: TRBV4-3
len: 17
j_gene: TRBJ2-7
abundance: NA
CDR3nt: TGCGCCAGCAGCCAAGAGATCCGCGGGAGAGGGTCCTACGAGCAGTACTTC
CDR3aa: CASSQEIRGRGSYEQYF

d_gene: NA
v_gene: TRBV7-9
len: 12
j_gene: TRBJ2-7
abundance: NA
CDR3nt: TGTGCCAGCAGCTCGGCGGCCTACGAGCAGTACTTC
CDR3aa: CASSSAAYEQYF

d_gene: NA
v_gene: TRBV6-6
len: 15
j_gene: TRBJ2-7
abundance: NA
CDR3nt: TGTGCCAGCAGTTACGCCGACTATACTTCCTACGAGCAGTACTTC
CDR3aa: CASSYADYTSYEQYF

d_gene: NA
v_gene: TRBV7-7
len: 15
j_gene: TRBJ2-1
abundance: NA
CDR3nt: TGTGCTAGCAGCTTATATCCCTCGGTGGGCGATGAGCAGTTCTTC
CDR3aa: CASSLYPSVGDEQFF

d_gene: TRBD2
v_gene: TRBV5-4
len: 15
j_gene: TRBJ2-3
abundance: NA
CDR3nt: TGTGCCAGCAGCCGGGAGGTGTGGGGAGGAGATACGCAGTATTTT
CDR3aa: CASSREVWGGDTQYF

d_gene: TRBD2
v_gene: TRBV19
len: 15
j_gene: TRBJ2-7
abundance: NA
CDR3nt: TGTGCCAGTAGTATTCTTCGGGAGGGGTCCTACGAGCAGTACTTC
CDR3aa: CASSILREGSYEQYF

d_gene: NA
v_gene: TRBV27
len: 13
j_gene: TRBJ2-1
abundance: NA
CDR3nt: TGTGCCAGCAGTTTTCCCACGCCGGGGGAGCAGTTCTTC
CDR3aa: CASSFPTPGEQFF

d_gene: TRBD1
v_gene: TRBV5-5
len: 15
j_gene: TRBJ1-2
abundance: NA
CDR3nt: TGTGCCAGCAGCCCGGAACAGGGGGCGGCGTATGGCTACACCTTC
CDR3aa: CASSPEQGAAYGYTF

d_gene: NA
v_gene: TRBV25-1
len: 13
j_gene: TRBJ2-3
abundance: once
CDR3nt: TGTGCCAGCAGTGTCCCGAGTCACGATACGCAGTATTTT
CDR3aa: CASSVPSHDTQYF

d_gene: TRBD1
v_gene: TRBV7-9
len: 19
j_gene: TRBJ1-1
abundance: NA
CDR3nt: TGTGCCAGCAGCCCGTGGCGACAGGGGGGAAAGCTCATGAACACTGAAGCTTTCTTT
CDR3aa: CASSPWRQGGKLMNTEAFF

d_gene: NA
v_gene: TRBV14
len: 13
j_gene: TRBJ2-5
abundance: NA
CDR3nt: TGTGCCAGCAGCCTCATCCGGAGGGAGACCCAGTACTTC
CDR3aa: CASSLIRRETQYF

d_gene: TRBD1
v_gene: TRBV15
len: 18
j_gene: TRBJ1-4
abundance: NA
CDR3nt: TGTGCCACCAGGGAAGGCCGGGACAGGGGGCTCGGGAGGGAAAAACTGTTTTTT
CDR3aa: CATREGRDRGLGREKLFF

d_gene: NA
v_gene: TRBV7-2
len: 12
j_gene: TRBJ2-5
abundance: once
CDR3nt: TGTGCCAGCAGCCACGGAGCGGAGACCCAGTACTTC
CDR3aa: CASSHGAETQYF

d_gene: TRBD1
v_gene: TRBV6-5
len: 15
j_gene: TRBJ2-1
abundance: NA
CDR3nt: TGTGCCAGCAGTTCCCCGGGACAGGGGTTTCATGAGCAGTTCTTC
CDR3aa: CASSSPGQGFHEQFF

d_gene: TRBD2
v_gene: TRBV28
len: 16
j_gene: TRBJ2-3
abundance: NA
CDR3nt: TGTGCCAGCAGTTTAGCTAGCGGGAGGGCCAGAGATACGCAGTATTTT
CDR3aa: CASSLASGRARDTQYF

d_gene: TRBD1
v_gene: TRBV2
len: 12
j_gene: TRBJ1-1
abundance: few
CDR3nt: TGTGCCAGCGGGACAGGGAAAACTGAAGCTTTCTTT
CDR3aa: CASGTGKTEAFF

d_gene: NA
v_gene: TRBV11-2
len: 15
j_gene: TRBJ2-1
abundance: NA
CDR3nt: TGTGCCAGCAGCTTAGGAGTAGCCCTCTACAATGAGCAGTTCTTC
CDR3aa: CASSLGVALYNEQFF

d_gene: NA
v_gene: TRBV9
len: 16
j_gene: TRBJ2-3
abundance: NA
CDR3nt: TGTGCCAGCAGCGAGGGTGGGGGGATTCGCACAGATACGCAGTATTTT
CDR3aa: CASSEGGGIRTDTQYF

d_gene: TRBD1
v_gene: TRBV19
len: 14
j_gene: TRBJ1-1
abundance: NA
CDR3nt: TGTGCCAGTAGTTTCCGACAGGGACGGCCTGAAGCTTTCTTT
CDR3aa: CASSFRQGRPEAFF

d_gene: NA
v_gene: TRBV7-9
len: 16
j_gene: TRBJ1-3
abundance: NA
CDR3nt: TGTGCCAGCAGCTGGGGGCTGGGACCCTCTGGAAACACCATATATTTT
CDR3aa: CASSWGLGPSGNTIYF

d_gene: TRBD2
v_gene: TRBV11-3
len: 13
j_gene: TRBJ2-4
abundance: NA
CDR3nt: TGTGCCAGCAGCTCCTCCCCAGCGGGAGGGACATACTTC
CDR3aa: CASSSSPAGGTYF

d_gene: NA
v_gene: TRBV23-1
len: 18
j_gene: TRBJ2-7
abundance: NA
CDR3nt: TGCGCCAGCAGTCGCACCAGGGCTATGGAACAGAAGCCCTACGAGCAGTACTTC
CDR3aa: CASSRTRAMEQKPYEQYF

d_gene: NA
v_gene: TRBV18
len: 15
j_gene: TRBJ1-4
abundance: NA
CDR3nt: TGTGCCAGCTCACCAGGGCAGCCGCGTAATGAAAAACTGTTTTTT
CDR3aa: CASSPGQPRNEKLFF

d_gene: TRBD1
v_gene: TRBV6-6
len: 14
j_gene: TRBJ1-2
abundance: NA
CDR3nt: TGTGCCAGCAGTTACCCGGGACAGAACTATGGCTACACCTTC
CDR3aa: CASSYPGQNYGYTF

d_gene: NA
v_gene: TRBV27
len: 17
j_gene: TRBJ1-5
abundance: NA
CDR3nt: TGTGCCAGCAGTTTACCCCTCCCCCGCCAGTCCAATCAGCCCCAGCATTTT
CDR3aa: CASSLPLPRQSNQPQHF

d_gene: NA
v_gene: TRBV5-1
len: 15
j_gene: TRBJ1-1
abundance: NA
CDR3nt: TGCGCCAGCAGCTTGATGACAGGCTGGGACACTGAAGCTTTCTTT
CDR3aa: CASSLMTGWDTEAFF

d_gene: TRBD1
v_gene: TRBV6-4
len: 14
j_gene: TRBJ2-1
abundance: NA
CDR3nt: TGTGCCAGCAGCCCGGGACAGGGGCTGGATGAGCAGTTCTTC
CDR3aa: CASSPGQGLDEQFF

d_gene: NA
v_gene: TRBV6-5
len: 15
j_gene: TRBJ1-2
abundance: NA
CDR3nt: TGTGCCAGCAGTTTCCTAGGGGAAGCTAACTATGGCTACACCTTC
CDR3aa: CASSFLGEANYGYTF

d_gene: TRBD1
v_gene: TRBV28
len: 14
j_gene: TRBJ1-4
abundance: NA
CDR3nt: TGTGCCAGCAGTAACCTACAGGGGGGTGAAAAACTGTTTTTT
CDR3aa: CASSNLQGGEKLFF